Shown below are 5 T cell receptor beta chains from a single sample sequenced in a study of T cells in women clearing cervical HPV infection. Method: immunoSEQ multiplex PCR; TCRdb's copy keeps in-frame clones and lacks some. Its clone listing holds 45,000 to 55,000 clones. The sequencing input was blood buffy coat. Receptors originate from a woman aged 18 to 75 with a cervical HPV16 infection that either progressed to CIN3+ or cleared (not recorded which).

Comments on this clone: The read ends 3 residues early relative to the CDR3; the germline J gene fills the gap. V is TRBV18 and J is TRBJ1-6; 9 nucleotides agree with TRBD1. CDR1 is KGHSH and CDR2 is LQKENI in the germline V gene. The CDR3 extends over 15 amino acids. J was trimmed by 9 bases and V by 5 bases; bases with no gene match: 8. CDR3 in amino acids: CASSSKGTGTSPLHF. Incomplete CDR3 DNA: TGTGCCAGCTCATCGAAAGGGACAGGGACTTCACCC. Full variable domain (outside the CDR3, taken from reference TRBV18 and TRBJ1-6): NAGVMQNPRHLVRRRGQEARLRCSPMKGHSHVYWYRQLPEEGLKFMVYLQKENIIDESGMPKERFSAEFPKEGPSILRIQQVVRGDSAAYFCASSSKGTGTSPLHFGNGTRLTVT.

As for this clone: The read comes to an end 3 residues before the CDR3 does, leaving the germline J gene to fill in the end. V is TRBV7-9 and J is TRBJ1-2; D is unclear. CDR1 SEHNR and CDR2 FQNEAQ come from the germline V gene (reference sequence). V lost 5 bases, J lost 2 bases, and 12 bases lay in between. This CDR3 region has 14 residues. CDR3 in amino acids: CASSPSPKNYGYTF. CDR3 DNA, as far as it was read: TGTGCCAGCAGCCCTAGTCCGAAGAACTATGGC.

A remark on this clone: Sequencing ends 3 residues short of the CDR3 end; the germline J gene provides the rest. The chain carries TRBV12-3 or TRBV12-4 and TRBJ2-4; D is unclear. Trimming took 5 bases from V and 0 from J, leaving 5 bases between them. The CDR3 covers 13 residues. The CDR3 sequence: CASSPIAKNIQYF. CDR3 bases read: TGTGCCAGCAGTCCTATAGCCAAAAACATT.

Concerning this clone itself: With the read ending 3 residues before the CDR3 end, the germline J gene is used to fill in that end. The chain recombines TRBV7-9 with TRBJ2-1; no clear D gene. This CDR3 comprises 15 residues. CDR1 is SEHNR, CDR2 FQNEAQ, per germline (reference sequence). V was cut by 1 base and J by 4 bases, with 11 bases left in between. CDR3 in amino acids: CASSLVVSLYNEQFF. The sequenced part of the CDR3 DNA is TGTGCCAGCAGCTTAGTAGTTTCTTTATACAATGAG.

With regard to this clone: The CDR3 goes on 3 residues after the read ends, and that part is filled in from the germline J gene. The J gene is TRBJ2-1, the V gene TRBV2; 13 bases align to TRBD2. The germline CDR1 and CDR2 sequences are SNHLY and FYNNEI. The length of the CDR3 is 15 residues. The V segment lost 6 bases and the J segment 7 bases; nucleotides outside the gene matches: 6. The CDR3 sequence: CASRTSGGAWNEQFF. The DNA read from the CDR3 is TGTGCCAGCAGAACTAGCGGGGGGGCATGGAATGAG.